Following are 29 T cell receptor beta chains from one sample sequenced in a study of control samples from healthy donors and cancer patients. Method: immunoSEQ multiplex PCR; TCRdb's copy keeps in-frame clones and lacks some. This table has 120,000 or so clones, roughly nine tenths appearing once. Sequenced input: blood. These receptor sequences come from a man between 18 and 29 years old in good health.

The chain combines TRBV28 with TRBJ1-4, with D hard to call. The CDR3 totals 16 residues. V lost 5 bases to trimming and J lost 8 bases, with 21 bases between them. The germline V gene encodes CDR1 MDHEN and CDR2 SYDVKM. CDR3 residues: CASSPPGQMIGEKLFF. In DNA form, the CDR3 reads TGTGCCAGCAGTCCTCCGGGTCAAATGATCGGGGAAAAACTGTTTTTT. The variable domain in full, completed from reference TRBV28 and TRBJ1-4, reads DVKVTQSSRYLVKRTGEKVFLECVQDMDHENMFWYRQDPGLGLRLIYFSYDVKMKEKGDIPEGYSVSREKKERFSLILESASTNQTSMYLCASSPPGQMIGEKLFFGSGTQLSVL.

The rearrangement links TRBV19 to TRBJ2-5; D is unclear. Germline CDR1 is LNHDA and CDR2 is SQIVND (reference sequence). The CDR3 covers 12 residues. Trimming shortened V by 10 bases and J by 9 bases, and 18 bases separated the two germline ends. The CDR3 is CATPVATWPQYF. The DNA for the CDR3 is TGTGCCACCCCGGTCGCGACCTGGCCCCAGTACTTC.

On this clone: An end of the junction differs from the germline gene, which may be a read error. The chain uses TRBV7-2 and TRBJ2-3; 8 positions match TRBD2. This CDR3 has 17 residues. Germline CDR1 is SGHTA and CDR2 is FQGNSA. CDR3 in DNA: TGTGCCAGCAGCTTAATTCGTACGGGAGGGAGCAGAGATACGCAGTATTTT. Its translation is CASSLIRTGGSRDTQYF.

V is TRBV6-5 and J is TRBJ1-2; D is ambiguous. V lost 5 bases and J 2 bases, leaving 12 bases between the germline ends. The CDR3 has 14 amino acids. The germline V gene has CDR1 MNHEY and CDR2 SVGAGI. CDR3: CASSLQWQNYGYTF. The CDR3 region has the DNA TGTGCCAGCAGTCTACAGTGGCAGAACTATGGCTACACCTTC.

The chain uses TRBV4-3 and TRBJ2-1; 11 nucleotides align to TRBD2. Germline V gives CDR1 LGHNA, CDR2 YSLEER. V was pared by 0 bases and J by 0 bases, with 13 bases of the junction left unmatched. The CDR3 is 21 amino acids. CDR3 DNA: TGCGCCAGCAGCCAAGATCCCCCGGGACTAGCGGCCCAGAGCTCCTACAATGAGCAGTTCTTC. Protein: CASSQDPPGLAAQSSYNEQFF.

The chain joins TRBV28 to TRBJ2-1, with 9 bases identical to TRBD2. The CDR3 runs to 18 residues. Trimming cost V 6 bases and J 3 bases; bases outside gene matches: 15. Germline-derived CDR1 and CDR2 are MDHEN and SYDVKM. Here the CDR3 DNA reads TGTGCCAGCAGGCCTCAGGGTAGCGGGAGAGGGGACTACAATGAGCAGTTCTTC. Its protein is CASRPQGSGRGDYNEQFF.

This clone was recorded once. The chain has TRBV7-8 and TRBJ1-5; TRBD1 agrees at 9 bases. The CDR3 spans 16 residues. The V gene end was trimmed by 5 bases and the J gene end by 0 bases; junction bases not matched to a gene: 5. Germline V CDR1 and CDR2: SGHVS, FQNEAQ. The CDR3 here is CASSPGTGTSNQPQHF. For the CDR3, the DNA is TGTGCCAGCAGCCCCGGGACAGGGACTAGCAATCAGCCCCAGCATTTT.

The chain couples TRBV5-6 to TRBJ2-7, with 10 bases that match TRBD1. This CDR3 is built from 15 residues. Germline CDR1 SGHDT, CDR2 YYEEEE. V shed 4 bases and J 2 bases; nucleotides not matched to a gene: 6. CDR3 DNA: TGTGCCAGCAGCCTGGCCGGGACAGGGGCCTACGAGCAGTACTTC. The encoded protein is CASSLAGTGAYEQYF.

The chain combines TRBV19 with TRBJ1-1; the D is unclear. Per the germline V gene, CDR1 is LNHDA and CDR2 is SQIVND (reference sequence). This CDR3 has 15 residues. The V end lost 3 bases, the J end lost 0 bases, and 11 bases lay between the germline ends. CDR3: CASSIFGRMNTEAFF. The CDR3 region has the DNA TGTGCCAGTAGTATTTTCGGGAGAATGAACACTGAAGCTTTCTTT.

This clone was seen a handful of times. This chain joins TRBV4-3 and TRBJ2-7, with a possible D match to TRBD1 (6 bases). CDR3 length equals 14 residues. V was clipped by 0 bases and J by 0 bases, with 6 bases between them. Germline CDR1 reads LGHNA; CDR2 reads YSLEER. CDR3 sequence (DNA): TGCGCCAGCAGCCAAGAGGACAGCTCCTACGAGCAGTACTTC. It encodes CASSQEDSSYEQYF.

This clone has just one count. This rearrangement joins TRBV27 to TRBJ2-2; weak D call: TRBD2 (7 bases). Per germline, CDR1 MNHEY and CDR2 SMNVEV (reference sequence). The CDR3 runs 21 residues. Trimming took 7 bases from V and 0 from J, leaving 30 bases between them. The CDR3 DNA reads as TGTGCCAGCACCCTCTCGTCAGGGCTTGGGGGGGCCTACACGAACACCGGGGAGCTGTTTTTT. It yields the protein CASTLSSGLGGAYTNTGELFF.

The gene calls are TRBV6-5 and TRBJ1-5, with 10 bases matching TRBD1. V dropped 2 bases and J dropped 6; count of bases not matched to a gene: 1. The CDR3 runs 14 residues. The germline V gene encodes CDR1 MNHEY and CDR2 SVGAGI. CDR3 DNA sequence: TGTGCCAGCAGTTACGGGACAGGGGTTCAGCCCCAGCATTTT. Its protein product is CASSYGTGVQPQHF.

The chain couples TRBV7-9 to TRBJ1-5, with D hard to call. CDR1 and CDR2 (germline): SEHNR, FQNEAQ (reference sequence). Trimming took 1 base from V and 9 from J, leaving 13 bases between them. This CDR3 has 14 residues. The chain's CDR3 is CASSLGPPEGPQHF. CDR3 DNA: TGTGCCAGCAGCTTAGGGCCCCCGGAGGGGCCCCAGCATTTT. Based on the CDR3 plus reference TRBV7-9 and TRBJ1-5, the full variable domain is DTGVSQNPRHKITKRGQNVTFRCDPISEHNRLYWYRQTLGQGPEFLTYFQNEAQLEKSRLLSDRFSAERPKGSFSTLEIQRTEQGDSAMYLCASSLGPPEGPQHFGDGTRLSIL.

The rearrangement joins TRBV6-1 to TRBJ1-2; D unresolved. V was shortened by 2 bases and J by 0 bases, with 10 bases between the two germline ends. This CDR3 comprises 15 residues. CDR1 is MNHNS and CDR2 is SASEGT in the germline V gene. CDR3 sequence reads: CASSETRKANYGYTF. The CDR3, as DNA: TGTGCCAGCAGTGAAACGCGGAAAGCTAACTATGGCTACACCTTC.

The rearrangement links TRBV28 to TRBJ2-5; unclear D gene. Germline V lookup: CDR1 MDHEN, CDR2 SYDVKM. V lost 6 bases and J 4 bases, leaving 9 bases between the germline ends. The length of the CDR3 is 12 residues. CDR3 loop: CASSLNAETQYF. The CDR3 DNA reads TGTGCCAGCAGCCTGAACGCAGAGACCCAGTACTTC.

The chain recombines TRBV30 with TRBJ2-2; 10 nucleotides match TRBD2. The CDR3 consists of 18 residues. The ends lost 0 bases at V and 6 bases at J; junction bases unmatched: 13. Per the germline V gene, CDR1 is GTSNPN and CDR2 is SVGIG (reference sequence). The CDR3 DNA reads TGTGCCTGGAGTGTAAAGAGGAGCGGGAGGGTCCATCCCGGGGAGCTGTTTTTT. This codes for CAWSVKRSGRVHPGELFF.

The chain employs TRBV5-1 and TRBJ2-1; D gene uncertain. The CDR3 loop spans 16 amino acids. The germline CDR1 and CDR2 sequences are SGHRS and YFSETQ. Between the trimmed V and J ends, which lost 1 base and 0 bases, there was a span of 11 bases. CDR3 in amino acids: CASSLISPSSYNEQFF. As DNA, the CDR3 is TGCGCCAGCAGCTTGATATCCCCCAGCTCCTACAATGAGCAGTTCTTC.

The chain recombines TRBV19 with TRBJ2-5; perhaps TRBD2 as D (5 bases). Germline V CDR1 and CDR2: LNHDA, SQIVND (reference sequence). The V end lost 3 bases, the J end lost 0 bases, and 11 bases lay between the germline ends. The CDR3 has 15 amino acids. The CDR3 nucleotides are TGTGCCAGTAGTATCGGCGGGTTAGACCAAGAGACCCAGTACTTC. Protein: CASSIGGLDQETQYF.

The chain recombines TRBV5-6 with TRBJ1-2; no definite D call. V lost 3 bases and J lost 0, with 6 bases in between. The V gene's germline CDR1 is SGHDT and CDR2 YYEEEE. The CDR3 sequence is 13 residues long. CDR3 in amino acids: CASSYTANYGYTF. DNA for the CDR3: TGTGCCAGCAGCTACACAGCTAACTATGGCTACACCTTC.

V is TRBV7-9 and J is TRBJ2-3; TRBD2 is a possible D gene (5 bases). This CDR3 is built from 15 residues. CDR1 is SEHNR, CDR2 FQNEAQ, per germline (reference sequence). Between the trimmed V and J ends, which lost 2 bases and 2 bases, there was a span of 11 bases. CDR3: CASSLPPGDTDTQYF. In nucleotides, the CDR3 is TGTGCCAGCAGCTTACCCCCCGGGGACACAGATACGCAGTATTTT. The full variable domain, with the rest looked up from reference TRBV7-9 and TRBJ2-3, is DTGVSQNPRHKITKRGQNVTFRCDPISEHNRLYWYRQTLGQGPEFLTYFQNEAQLEKSRLLSDRFSAERPKGSFSTLEIQRTEQGDSAMYLCASSLPPGDTDTQYFGPGTRLTVL.

CDR3 region: CASSPTGTGDTIYF. Here the CDR3 DNA reads TGTGCCAGCAGCCCCACCGGGACAGGGGACACCATATATTTT. The V gene is TRBV7-3, the J gene TRBJ1-3, with TRBD1 matching over 10 bases. CDR1 is SGHTA and CDR2 is FQGTGA in the germline V gene. The CDR3 is made up of 14 amino acids. V dropped 5 bases and J dropped 8; count of bases not matched to a gene: 6.

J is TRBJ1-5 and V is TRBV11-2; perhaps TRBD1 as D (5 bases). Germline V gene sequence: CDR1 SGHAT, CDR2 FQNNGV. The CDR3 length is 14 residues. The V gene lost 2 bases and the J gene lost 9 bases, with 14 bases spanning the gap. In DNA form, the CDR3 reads TGTGCCAGCAGCTTACGGCAGGGATTCATGCCCCAGCATTTT. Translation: CASSLRQGFMPQHF.

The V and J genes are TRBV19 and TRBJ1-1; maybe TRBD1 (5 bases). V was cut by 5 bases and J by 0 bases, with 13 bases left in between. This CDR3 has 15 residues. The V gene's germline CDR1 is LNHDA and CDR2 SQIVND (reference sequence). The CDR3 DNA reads TGTGCCAGTAGTGTTCGCAGGGCTATGAACACTGAAGCTTTCTTT. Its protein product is CASSVRRAMNTEAFF.

The CDR3 sequence is CASSVRVSRHNSYEQYF. The CDR3 DNA is TGTGCCAGCAGCGTCCGGGTCTCCCGTCATAATTCCTACGAGCAGTACTTC. V gene TRBV11-2 combines with J gene TRBJ2-7; the D is unclear. This CDR3 region has 17 residues. The V and J ends lost 5 bases and 1 base respectively, with 21 bases between them. Germline V gene sequence: CDR1 SGHAT, CDR2 FQNNGV.

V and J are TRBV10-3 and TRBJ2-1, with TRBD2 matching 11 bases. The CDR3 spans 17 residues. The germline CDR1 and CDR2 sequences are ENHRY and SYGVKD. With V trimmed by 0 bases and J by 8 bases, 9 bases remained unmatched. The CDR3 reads CAISESELAGVWDEQFF. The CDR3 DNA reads TGTGCCATCAGTGAGTCAGAACTAGCGGGAGTTTGGGATGAGCAGTTCTTC.

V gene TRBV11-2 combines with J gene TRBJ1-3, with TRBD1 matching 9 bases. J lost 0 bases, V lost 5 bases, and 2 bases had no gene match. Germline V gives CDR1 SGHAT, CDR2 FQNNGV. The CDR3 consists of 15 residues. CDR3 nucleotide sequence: TGTGCCAGCAGCCCGACAGGGGGCTCTGGAAACACCATATATTTT. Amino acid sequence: CASSPTGGSGNTIYF.

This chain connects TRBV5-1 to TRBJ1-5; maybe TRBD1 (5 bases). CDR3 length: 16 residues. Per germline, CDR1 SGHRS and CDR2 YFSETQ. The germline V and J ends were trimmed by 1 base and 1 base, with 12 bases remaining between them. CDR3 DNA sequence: TGCGCCAGCAGCTTGTCCGGCAGGGACAGCAATCAGCCCCAGCATTTT. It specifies CASSLSGRDSNQPQHF.

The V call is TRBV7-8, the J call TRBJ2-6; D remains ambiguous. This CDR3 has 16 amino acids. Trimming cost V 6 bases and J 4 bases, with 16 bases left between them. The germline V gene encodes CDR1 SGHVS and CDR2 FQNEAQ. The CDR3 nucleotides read TGTGCCAGCAGGCTGTTAAGGGTAACCGGGGCCAACGTCCTGACTTTC. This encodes CASRLLRVTGANVLTF.

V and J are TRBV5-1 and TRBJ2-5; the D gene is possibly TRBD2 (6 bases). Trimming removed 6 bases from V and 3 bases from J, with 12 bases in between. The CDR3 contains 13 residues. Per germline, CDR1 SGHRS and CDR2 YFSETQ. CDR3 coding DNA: TGCGCCAGCAAGTCCGGGAGTGAAGAGACCCAGTACTTC. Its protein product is CASKSGSEETQYF.